These T cell receptor beta chains were read from a single sample in a study of blood T cell repertoires in COVID-19. Libraries were prepared by immunoSEQ multiplex PCR; TCRdb keeps only in-frame clonotypes and omits some of them. The sample consists of some 330,000 clones, around 87% of them appearing once. The specimen was PBMCs or T cells enriched from blood (not recorded which). The source of these receptors is a man in his forties in a cohort exposed to, infected with or recovered from COVID-19 (not recorded which). The CDR3 runs from the conserved cysteine through the conserved F or W. Fields, in order: D gene, J gene, clone size, V gene, CDR3 protein, CDR3 DNA. The D gene is left open where the match is weak. Only part of the rows carry a size: once, few, many, or a class if the clone is expanded.

>TRBD1|TRBJ2-4|-|TRBV11-2
CASSPGTGKNIQYF
TGTGCCAGCAGCCCAGGGACAGGGAAAAACATTCAGTACTTC
>-|TRBJ1-1|-|TRBV28
CASSLWTGKNTEAFF
TGTGCCAGCAGTTTATGGACAGGAAAGAACACTGAAGCTTTCTTT
>-|TRBJ1-1|few|TRBV2
CASSESGAYEAFF
TGTGCCAGCAGTGAGTCAGGGGCCTATGAAGCTTTCTTT
>-|TRBJ2-1|-|TRBV7-8
CASSLQALSYNEQFF
TGTGCCAGCAGCTTACAGGCGCTCTCCTACAATGAGCAGTTCTTC
>-|TRBJ1-1|-|TRBV3-1/TRBV3-2
CASSLIPGDFRGNTEAFF
TGTGCCAGCAGCCTTATCCCCGGCGACTTCAGGGGGAACACTGAAGCTTTCTTT
>-|TRBJ2-7|-|TRBV20-1
CSASNSQGYEQYF
TGCAGTGCTAGTAACTCACAGGGCTACGAGCAGTACTTC
>TRBD1|TRBJ2-1|once|TRBV19
CATSRPGQGVYEQFF
TGTGCCACCTCCCGACCGGGACAGGGGGTGTATGAGCAGTTCTTC
>-|TRBJ2-7|-|TRBV28
CASSPRVRGYEQYF
TGTGCCAGCAGTCCTCGTGTTCGGGGATACGAGCAGTACTTC
>TRBD2|TRBJ2-7|-|TRBV6-5
CASILAGPSSYEQYF
TGTGCCAGCATCTTAGCGGGCCCCAGCTCCTACGAGCAGTACTTC
>-|TRBJ1-4|-|TRBV5-1
CASRTQGAGEKLFF
TGCGCCAGCAGAACACAGGGAGCAGGAGAAAAACTGTTTTTT
>-|TRBJ1-1|-|TRBV5-1
CASSSDEVMNTEAFF
TGCGCCAGCAGCTCCGACGAGGTTATGAACACTGAAGCTTTCTTT
>-|TRBJ2-7|-|TRBV5-4
CASSRLGGQGPNEQYF
TGTGCCAGCAGCCGGCTCGGGGGGCAGGGTCCCAACGAGCAGTACTTC
>TRBD2|TRBJ2-1|-|TRBV27
CASSLRLGGSSYNEQFF
TGTGCCAGCAGTTTAAGGCTGGGCGGGAGCTCCTACAATGAGCAGTTCTTC
>TRBD1|TRBJ1-4|-|TRBV28
CASSPGQYATNEKLFF
TGTGCCAGCAGCCCGGGACAGTACGCAACTAATGAAAAACTGTTTTTT
>-|TRBJ1-5|-|TRBV30
CAWSVGGGNSNQPQHF
TGTGCCTGGAGTGTAGGGGGGGGAAATAGCAATCAGCCCCAGCATTTT
>TRBD1|TRBJ2-1|-|TRBV19
CASSKGQFSYNEQFF
TGTGCCAGTAGTAAGGGACAGTTCTCCTACAATGAGCAGTTCTTC
>TRBD2|TRBJ2-3|-|TRBV24-1
CATSDGRSGRVDTQYF
TGTGCCACCAGTGATGGGCGTAGCGGGAGAGTTGATACGCAGTATTTT
>-|TRBJ1-4|-|TRBV28
CASSSPLGVESSEKLFF
TGTGCCAGCAGCTCCCCTCTCGGGGTGGAAAGTAGTGAAAAACTGTTTTTT
>TRBD1|TRBJ1-4|-|TRBV7-9
CASTNDRVNEKLFF
TGTGCCAGCACCAATGACAGGGTTAATGAAAAACTGTTTTTT
>TRBD2|TRBJ2-1|once|TRBV2
CASRGREGSYNEQFF
TGTGCCAGCAGAGGGCGGGAGGGTTCCTACAATGAGCAGTTCTTC
>TRBD2|TRBJ2-3|-|TRBV27
CASSRGGVTDTQYF
TGTGCCAGCAGTCGGGGGGGGGTAACAGATACGCAGTATTTT
>TRBD2|TRBJ2-1|-|TRBV28
CASSLTGLAGSIEQFF
TGTGCCAGCAGTCTAACGGGCCTAGCGGGATCGATTGAGCAGTTCTTC
>-|TRBJ1-5|-|TRBV27
CASSLRLVSNQPQHF
TGTGCCAGCAGTTTACGACTGGTTAGCAATCAGCCCCAGCATTTT
>-|TRBJ1-6|-|TRBV6-5
CASSYGGSNSPLHF
TGTGCCAGCAGTTACGGGGGGTCGAATTCACCCCTCCACTTT
>-|TRBJ2-7|-|TRBV11-2
CASSLAPGIYEQYF
TGTGCCAGCAGCTTAGCGCCAGGGATCTACGAGCAGTACTTC
>TRBD2|TRBJ2-7|-|TRBV27
CASSPAGTSGMYEQYF
TGTGCCAGCAGTCCCGCCGGGACTAGCGGGATGTACGAGCAGTACTTC
>TRBD2|TRBJ2-1|-|TRBV24-1
CATSDWTSGEQFF
TGTGCCACCAGTGATTGGACTAGCGGAGAGCAGTTCTTC
>-|TRBJ2-7|-|TRBV18
CASGVEGYEQYF
TGTGCCAGCGGCGTTGAGGGCTACGAGCAGTACTTC
>-|TRBJ1-1|once|TRBV6-1
CASSEPGHLNTEAFF
TGTGCCAGCAGTGAACCCGGACACCTGAACACTGAAGCTTTCTTT
>-|TRBJ1-1|-|TRBV5-4
CASSLQGSPKEAFF
TGTGCCAGCAGCTTGCAAGGGAGCCCCAAGGAAGCTTTCTTT
>-|TRBJ1-1|-|TRBV7-3
CASSLRVGANTEAFF
TGTGCCAGCAGCTTAAGGGTTGGGGCGAACACTGAAGCTTTCTTT
>-|TRBJ2-5|few|TRBV28
CASQDTEYQETQYF
TGTGCCAGCCAAGATACCGAGTACCAAGAGACCCAGTACTTC
>TRBD2|TRBJ2-1|-|TRBV30
CAWTSGRYEQFF
TGTGCCTGGACTAGCGGGAGGTATGAGCAGTTCTTC
>-|TRBJ1-4|-|TRBV5-1
CASSFTTEPEKLFF
TGCGCCAGCAGCTTTACGACGGAGCCTGAAAAACTGTTTTTT
>TRBD2|TRBJ2-7|-|TRBV9
CASSVVGGGEQYF
TGTGCCAGCAGCGTAGTGGGCGGGGGCGAGCAGTACTTC
>-|TRBJ1-1|-|TRBV3-1/TRBV3-2
CASTRGDNTEAFF
TGTGCCAGCACCAGGGGCGATAACACTGAAGCTTTCTTT
>TRBD2|TRBJ2-5|-|TRBV6-2/TRBV6-3
CASSSGTSGSQETQYF
TGTGCCAGCAGTTCCGGGACTAGCGGGAGTCAAGAGACCCAGTACTTC
>-|TRBJ2-3|-|TRBV27
CASSLSGRTSTDTQYF
TGTGCCAGCAGTTTATCTGGGCGTACTAGCACAGATACGCAGTATTTT
>-|TRBJ2-7|-|TRBV9
CASSVALGSDYEQYF
TGTGCCAGCAGCGTAGCTCTAGGGAGCGACTACGAGCAGTACTTC
>-|TRBJ2-1|-|TRBV28
CASSSVILTDPSYNEQFF
TGTGCCAGCAGTTCCGTAATCCTGACAGATCCTTCCTACAATGAGCAGTTCTTC
>-|TRBJ1-5|-|TRBV5-1
CASSLSGDRNQPQHF
TGCGCCAGCAGCTTATCGGGGGACCGAAATCAGCCCCAGCATTTT
>TRBD2|TRBJ2-3|-|TRBV7-6
CASSLAPLWGGLAGGDTQYF
TGTGCCAGCAGCTTAGCCCCCCTCTGGGGGGGACTAGCGGGAGGAGATACGCAGTATTTT
>-|TRBJ1-4|-|TRBV28
CASSSYENEKLFF
TGTGCCAGCAGTAGTTACGAGAATGAAAAACTGTTTTTT
>-|TRBJ2-1|few|TRBV18
CAGRADDNEQFF
TGTGCCGGGAGAGCAGACGACAATGAGCAGTTCTTC
>TRBD2|TRBJ2-1|few|TRBV9
CASSVGVGTSYYNEQFF
TGTGCCAGCAGCGTAGGTGTAGGGACTAGCTACTACAATGAGCAGTTCTTC
>TRBD2|TRBJ2-7|once|TRBV18
CASSPPASGRNEQYF
TGTGCCAGCTCACCCCCGGCTAGCGGGAGAAACGAGCAGTACTTC
>-|TRBJ2-1|-|TRBV18
CASSRRAAGDEQFF
TGTGCCAGCTCACGTCGAGCAGCGGGTGATGAGCAGTTCTTC
>TRBD1|TRBJ1-2|-|TRBV11-2
CASSSGTGPFYGYTF
TGTGCCAGCAGCTCCGGGACAGGGCCGTTCTATGGCTACACCTTC
>TRBD2|TRBJ2-1|-|TRBV2
CASSVTSGRAYEQFF
TGTGCCAGCAGTGTCACTAGCGGGAGGGCCTATGAGCAGTTCTTC
>-|TRBJ2-1|few|TRBV6-5
CASSYSSGSAYNEQFF
TGTGCCAGCAGTTACTCTTCGGGAAGTGCCTACAATGAGCAGTTCTTC
>-|TRBJ2-1|-|TRBV30
CAWSLRSPYEQFF
TGTGCCTGGAGTTTGCGGAGCCCCTATGAGCAGTTCTTC
>TRBD1|TRBJ1-5|once|TRBV18
CASSNRGSNQPQHF
TGTGCCAGCTCAAACAGGGGTAGCAATCAGCCCCAGCATTTT
>TRBD1|TRBJ1-1|-|TRBV6-5
CASSSTGGKRAFF
TGTGCCAGCAGTTCCACAGGGGGGAAAAGAGCTTTCTTT
>TRBD2|TRBJ2-7|once|TRBV19
CASSGGFAGDSYEQYF
TGTGCCAGTAGTGGGGGGTTTGCGGGAGATTCCTACGAGCAGTACTTC
>-|TRBJ1-3|-|TRBV19
CASSSSSLSGNTIYF
TGTGCCAGTAGTAGTTCTTCACTCTCTGGAAACACCATATATTTT
>TRBD1|TRBJ1-2|once|TRBV10-1
CASSENTGGNGYTF
TGCGCCAGCAGTGAAAACACAGGGGGCAATGGCTACACCTTC
>-|TRBJ1-1|-|TRBV7-8
CASSLTGGKTEAFF
TGTGCCAGCAGCTTGACAGGCGGTAAGACTGAAGCTTTCTTT